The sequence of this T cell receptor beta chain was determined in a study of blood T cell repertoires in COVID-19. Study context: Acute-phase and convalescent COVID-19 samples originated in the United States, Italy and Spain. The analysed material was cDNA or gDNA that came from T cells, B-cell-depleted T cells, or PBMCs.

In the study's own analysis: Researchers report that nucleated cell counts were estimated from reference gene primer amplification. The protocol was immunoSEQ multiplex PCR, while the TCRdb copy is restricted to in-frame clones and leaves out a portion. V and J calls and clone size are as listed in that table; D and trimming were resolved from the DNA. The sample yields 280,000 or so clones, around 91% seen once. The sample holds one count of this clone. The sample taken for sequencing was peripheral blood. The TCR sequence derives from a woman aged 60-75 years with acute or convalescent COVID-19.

The CDR3 bases are TGTGCCAGCAGTGAGCAGGCCAACCAGCCCCAGCATTTT. Its protein product is CASSEQANQPQHF. The gene calls are TRBV6-1 and TRBJ1-5; D is uncertain. V lost 3 bases and J 7 bases, leaving 10 bases between the germline ends. The length of the CDR3 is 13 residues. CDR1 MNHNS and CDR2 SASEGT come from the germline V gene.